A selection of T cell receptor beta chains follows, all from one sample in a study of cytomegalovirus exposure and HLA in healthy donors. TCRdb's table, derived via immunoSEQ multiplex PCR, lists solely in-frame clones and lacks some. The sample records about 150,000 clones, about four fifths being singletons. Material for sequencing was PBMCs. The receptors shown here come from a man younger than 35 in good health and CMV-seronegative. Both conserved end residues are part of each CDR3. The D gene is left open where the match is weak. Clone size, where shown, is once, few, many, or a class for clones that have expanded.

-	-	TRBV19	TRBJ2-1	CASSSIPLEGSNEQFF	TGTGCCAGTAGTTCCATACCCCTAGAGGGTTCCAATGAGCAGTTCTTC
TRBD2	-	TRBV6-4	TRBJ2-1	CASSENSGVSNEQFF	TGTGCCAGCAGTGAGAATAGCGGGGTTAGCAATGAGCAGTTCTTC
TRBD2	-	TRBV6-5	TRBJ2-1	CASREGLAGGEQFF	TGTGCCAGCAGAGAGGGACTAGCGGGGGGCGAGCAGTTCTTC
-	few	TRBV6-5	TRBJ2-3	CATTGGSTDTQYF	TGTGCCACCACCGGAGGGAGCACAGATACGCAGTATTTT
-	-	TRBV30	TRBJ1-1	CAWGQTNTEAFF	TGTGCCTGGGGACAGACGAACACTGAAGCTTTCTTT
TRBD2	-	TRBV2	TRBJ2-3	CASSQPLRLAGSTDTQYF	TGTGCCAGCTCGCAACCTCTGAGACTAGCGGGTAGCACAGATACGCAGTATTTT
TRBD2	few	TRBV6-5	TRBJ2-1	CASSLTSGQYNEQFF	TGTGCCAGCAGCCTGACTAGCGGGCAATACAATGAGCAGTTCTTC
-	-	TRBV19	TRBJ1-1	CASNGHLNTEAFF	TGTGCCAGTAATGGACATCTGAACACTGAAGCTTTCTTT
TRBD1	-	TRBV30	TRBJ2-5	CAWSVNLFLLTGTDLETQYF	TGTGCCTGGAGTGTAAATCTCTTCCTCTTGACCGGGACAGACTTAGAGACCCAGTACTTC
-	-	TRBV5-8	TRBJ1-6	CASSLGSSYNSPLHF	TGTGCCAGCAGCTTGGGGAGCTCCTATAATTCACCCCTCCACTTT
-	-	TRBV7-2	TRBJ2-7	CASSLQPTTYEQYF	TGTGCCAGCAGCTTGCAACCAACTACCTACGAGCAGTACTTC
-	few	TRBV7-9	TRBJ2-5	CASSLVIGEETQYF	TGTGCCAGCAGCTTAGTTATCGGGGAGGAGACCCAGTACTTC
-	few	TRBV19	TRBJ1-5	CASSRWGVVFGATLGHSNQPQHF	TGTGCCAGTAGTCGATGGGGGGTCGTGTTTGGGGCGACCCTGGGGCATAGCAATCAGCCCCAGCATTTT
-	-	TRBV2	TRBJ2-5	CASSDPVEVQETQYF	TGTGCCAGCAGTGATCCAGTAGAGGTACAAGAGACCCAGTACTTC
TRBD1	-	TRBV2	TRBJ1-5	CASSITGTALRGNQPQHF	TGTGCCAGCAGTATTACCGGGACAGCTTTACGGGGCAATCAGCCCCAGCATTTT
-	-	TRBV27	TRBJ1-6	CASDTDSKDSPLHF	TGTGCCAGCGATACGGACAGTAAAGATTCACCCCTCCACTTT
-	-	TRBV4-3	TRBJ1-2	CASSPGGGNYGYTF	TGCGCCAGCAGCCCGGGGGGGGGAAACTATGGCTACACCTTC
TRBD2	-	TRBV9	TRBJ2-1	CASSVAGGEYNEQFF	TGTGCCAGCAGCGTAGCTGGGGGGGAGTACAATGAGCAGTTCTTC
-	few	TRBV9	TRBJ1-1	CASSAMGGGGHTEAFF	TGTGCCAGCAGCGCAATGGGGGGAGGAGGCCACACTGAAGCTTTCTTT
-	once	TRBV4-2	TRBJ1-3	CASSQAARARLISGNTIYF	TGTGCCAGCAGCCAAGCGGCGAGGGCGCGCCTTATATCCGGAAACACCATATATTTT
-	-	TRBV5-1	TRBJ2-5	CASSSNWETQYF	TGCGCCAGCAGCAGCAACTGGGAGACCCAGTACTTC
-	-	TRBV5-1	TRBJ2-1	CASSSNFQNNEQFF	TGCGCCAGCAGCTCAAATTTCCAGAACAATGAGCAGTTCTTC
-	-	TRBV5-4	TRBJ2-7	CASRTTGSSYEQYF	TGTGCCAGCAGAACGACAGGCAGCTCCTACGAGCAGTACTTC
-	-	TRBV2	TRBJ2-6	CASSESSGANGLTF	TGTGCCAGCAGTGAGTCTTCTGGGGCCAACGGCCTGACTTTC
TRBD1	-	TRBV5-4	TRBJ2-4	CASSEGQGGDIQYF	TGTGCCAGCAGCGAGGGACAGGGGGGTGACATTCAGTACTTC
-	-	TRBV6-6	TRBJ1-1	CASSYDRNTEAFF	TGTGCCAGCAGTTACGACAGGAACACTGAAGCTTTCTTT
TRBD1	-	TRBV27	TRBJ2-7	CASSRDRADEQYF	TGTGCCAGCAGTAGGGACAGGGCGGACGAGCAGTACTTC
-	-	TRBV27	TRBJ1-5	CATGGPGGNQPQHF	TGTGCCACGGGGGGACCTGGTGGCAATCAGCCCCAGCATTTT
-	-	TRBV12-2	TRBJ1-4	CASRSQGPNEKLFF	TGTGCAAGTCGGTCACAGGGCCCTAATGAAAAACTGTTTTTT
-	-	TRBV11-1	TRBJ2-7	CASSLSSPQDEQYF	TGTGCCAGCAGCTTATCGTCCCCTCAGGATGAGCAGTACTTC
-	-	TRBV15	TRBJ1-6	CATSSHLRKSPLHF	TGTGCCACCAGCAGCCACTTGCGGAAAAGTCCCCTCCACTTT
-	-	TRBV7-6	TRBJ2-3	CASSLNGGGHDTQYF	TGTGCCAGCAGCTTGAACGGCGGGGGACACGATACGCAGTATTTT
-	-	TRBV6-5	TRBJ1-2	CASSRGSTTNYGYTF	TGTGCCAGCAGCCGCGGGTCAACTACTAACTATGGCTACACCTTC
-	-	TRBV27	TRBJ1-6	CASSSYQGAIDSPLHF	TGTGCCAGCAGTTCTTACCAGGGTGCAATTGATTCACCCCTCCACTTT
TRBD1	-	TRBV4-2	TRBJ2-7	CASSQDRVGQGRDEQYF	TGTGCCAGCAGCCAAGATCGGGTAGGACAGGGTAGAGACGAGCAGTACTTC
TRBD2	-	TRBV6-5	TRBJ2-1	CASKKAGGTYNEQFF	TGTGCCAGCAAGAAAGCGGGGGGGACCTACAATGAGCAGTTCTTC
-	-	TRBV7-8	TRBJ2-2	CASSLAGAWELFF	TGTGCCAGCAGCTTAGCAGGGGCGTGGGAGCTGTTTTTT
TRBD2	-	TRBV7-9	TRBJ2-3	CASSLVLAGDTDTQYF	TGTGCCAGCAGCTTAGTCCTAGCGGGGGACACAGATACGCAGTATTTT
-	-	TRBV11-1	TRBJ1-5	CASSLDPVTYQHF	TGTGCCAGCAGCTTAGATCCGGTCACTTACCAGCATTTT
-	-	TRBV19	TRBJ1-2	CASSIWGQGVADYYGYTF	TGTGCCAGTAGTATCTGGGGGCAGGGCGTTGCGGATTACTATGGCTACACCTTC
TRBD1	few	TRBV9	TRBJ2-1	CASSVGQGGSYNEQFF	TGTGCCAGCAGCGTTGGACAGGGGGGCTCCTACAATGAGCAGTTCTTC
-	-	TRBV28	TRBJ2-3	CATHPGQGGTSTDTQYF	TGTGCCACTCACCCGGGGCAGGGTGGGACTAGCACAGATACGCAGTATTTT
-	-	TRBV6-6	TRBJ1-2	CASSYQTGPSTF	TGTGCCAGCAGTTACCAGACAGGACCTAGTACCTTC
-	-	TRBV5-1	TRBJ2-7	CASSPRTSYEQYF	TGCGCCAGCAGCCCTCGTACTTCCTACGAGCAGTACTTC
TRBD1	-	TRBV10-2	TRBJ1-2	CASSERRAGGNYGYTF	TGCGCCAGCAGTGAGAGGAGGGCAGGGGGAAACTATGGCTACACCTTC
-	-	TRBV9	TRBJ1-5	CASSVESEYSNQPQHF	TGTGCCAGCAGCGTAGAGTCAGAATATAGCAATCAGCCCCAGCATTTT
TRBD1	-	TRBV19	TRBJ2-1	CASSKLTGGGYNEQFF	TGTGCCAGTAGTAAGTTGACAGGGGGAGGTTACAATGAGCAGTTCTTC
-	-	TRBV27	TRBJ1-1	CASSLEWNTEAFF	TGTGCCAGCAGCTTAGAGTGGAACACTGAAGCTTTCTTT
TRBD1	-	TRBV9	TRBJ1-2	CASSPRGDSGYGYTF	TGTGCCAGCAGCCCCCGCGGGGACAGCGGGTATGGCTACACCTTC
-	once	TRBV27	TRBJ1-1	CASSRGGTTEAFF	TGTGCCAGCAGCAGGGGTGGGACCACTGAAGCTTTCTTT
TRBD1	-	TRBV7-9	TRBJ1-3	CASSLGGQGRNTIYF	TGTGCCAGCAGCTTAGGGGGACAGGGGCGAAACACCATATATTTT
TRBD1	-	TRBV2	TRBJ1-1	CASSVSDRDTEAFF	TGTGCCAGCAGTGTTTCGGACAGGGACACTGAAGCTTTCTTT
TRBD1	few	TRBV5-6	TRBJ2-7	CASSFGTGTYEQYF	TGTGCCAGCAGCTTTGGGACAGGGACCTACGAGCAGTACTTC
TRBD1	-	TRBV19	TRBJ2-2	CASTSRTGYYGEDTGELFF	TGTGCCAGTACCTCCCGGACAGGGTACTATGGGGAAGACACCGGGGAGCTGTTTTTT
TRBD2	-	TRBV7-9	TRBJ2-7	CASLAGEPYEQYF	TGTGCCAGTCTAGCGGGGGAACCGTACGAGCAGTACTTC
TRBD1	-	TRBV5-4	TRBJ1-6	CASSLGQGDSPLHF	TGTGCCAGCAGCTTGGGACAGGGAGATTCACCCCTCCACTTT
TRBD1	-	TRBV28	TRBJ1-4	CASSPGQGGREKLFF	TGTGCCAGCAGTCCGGGACAGGGGGGAAGGGAAAAACTGTTTTTT